Listed below are T cell receptor beta chains from one sample, sequenced in a study of OX40 agonist ivuxolimab in advanced cancers. Assay: immunoSEQ multiplex PCR; the TCRdb copy retains only in-frame clones and omits some. The table records approximately 66,000 clones, 86% of them present only once. The material sequenced was CD4+ or CD8+ T cells sorted from blood, taken in a trial of the OX40 agonist ivuxolimab. The receptors were gathered from an adult with an advanced solid tumor such as melanoma, head and neck, liver or kidney cancer. The CDR3 runs from the conserved cysteine through the conserved F or W. A D gene is named only where the DNA matches it firmly. Some rows have no size entry. The others give once, few or many, or a class for an expanded clone.

d_gene	v_gene	abundance	j_gene	CDR3nt	CDR3aa
TRBD1	TRBV19	-	TRBJ1-1	TGTGCCAGTAGTGCCAACAGGGGGCAGAACACTGAAGCTTTCTTT	CASSANRGQNTEAFF
-	TRBV6-1	-	TRBJ2-5	TGTGCCAGCAAAACACCTTCGGCGTACGGCCAGTACTTC	CASKTPSAYGQYF
-	TRBV5-1	-	TRBJ2-1	TGCGCCAGCAGCTTGGGTGGGGGGAGCAATGAGCAGTTCTTC	CASSLGGGSNEQFF
-	TRBV5-5	once	TRBJ1-5	TGTGCCAGCAGCCGTGGGGGGCAGTCTTTTCAGCCCCAGCATTTT	CASSRGGQSFQPQHF
-	TRBV11-3	-	TRBJ2-2	TGTGCCAGCAGCTCTATGGGGGCCACGAACACCGGGGAGCTGTTTTTT	CASSSMGATNTGELFF
-	TRBV5-1	-	TRBJ1-6	TGCGCCAGCGGAGACGGTATTCGTTCACCCCTCCACTTT	CASGDGIRSPLHF
-	TRBV19	-	TRBJ2-6	TGTGCCAGTACGAGGGCGCTCACTGGGGCCAACGTCCTGACTTTC	CASTRALTGANVLTF
-	TRBV5-1	-	TRBJ2-5	TGCGCCAGCAGCTTGGCTAGTTACCCCCAAGAGACCCAGTACTTC	CASSLASYPQETQYF
-	TRBV5-5	-	TRBJ1-4	TGTGCCAGCAGCTACAGGGTAGGGACTAATGAAAAACTGTTTTTT	CASSYRVGTNEKLFF
TRBD1	TRBV19	-	TRBJ1-5	TGTGCCAGTACCACAGGACAGGACCATCAGCCCCAGCATTTT	CASTTGQDHQPQHF
-	TRBV5-1	-	TRBJ2-2	TGCGCCAGCAGCTTGGCCCGGTTTAACTCTTACACCGGGGAGCTGTTTTTT	CASSLARFNSYTGELFF
-	TRBV10-1	-	TRBJ1-1	TGCGCCAGCAGTGAGTCGCGGGGTGGGGTCACTGAAGCTTTCTTT	CASSESRGGVTEAFF
-	TRBV4-1	few	TRBJ1-6	TGCGCCAGCAGCCAAGTAGCTTCACCCCTCCACTTT	CASSQVASPLHF
-	TRBV7-2	once	TRBJ1-3	TGTGCCAGCAGCTTAAGGAACACCATATATTTT	CASSLRNTIYF
-	TRBV6-6	-	TRBJ1-5	TGTGCCAGCCGGCCTGGGGCCGACGGACAGCCCCAGCATTTT	CASRPGADGQPQHF
-	TRBV28	few	TRBJ1-5	TGTGCCAGCAGGGGTAACAACCAGCCCCAGCATTTT	CASRGNNQPQHF
-	TRBV2	-	TRBJ2-1	TGTGCCAGCAGTCCGGGACGCCTCTCCTACAATGAGCAGTTCTTC	CASSPGRLSYNEQFF
-	TRBV30	few	TRBJ1-2	TGTGCCTGGAGTTCAGCGGTTTGGGGCTACACCTTC	CAWSSAVWGYTF